These 12 T cell receptor beta chains share one sample of origin, sequenced in a study of blood T cell repertoires in COVID-19. Some clones are missing from TCRdb's copy, which holds only in-frame ones; the method was immunoSEQ multiplex PCR. Altogether 280,000 or so clones are present, around nine tenths being singletons, with the ten largest covering roughly 2.8%. Material for sequencing was PBMCs or T cells enriched from blood (not recorded which). These receptors originate from a woman aged 45-59 years who had been exposed to COVID-19.

This clone has more than one count but fewer than ten. This chain joins TRBV5-6 and TRBJ2-3; 7 positions agree with TRBD2. The CDR3 length is 16 residues. Trimming took 1 base from V and 0 from J; bases not matched to a gene: 5. Per germline, CDR1 SGHDT and CDR2 YYEEEE. The CDR3 spells CASSLFAGASTDTQYF. CDR3 DNA sequence: TGTGCCAGCAGCTTGTTTGCGGGAGCGAGCACAGATACGCAGTATTTT.

V gene TRBV19 combines with J gene TRBJ2-7; 9 nucleotides match TRBD1. This CDR3 has 14 residues. Losses at the gene ends were 4 bases for V and 4 bases for J; bases not matched to a gene: 5. Per the germline V gene, CDR1 is LNHDA and CDR2 is SQIVND (reference sequence). CDR3 sequence reads: CASSTPGQGYEQYF. Written as DNA, the CDR3 is TGTGCCAGTAGTACACCGGGACAGGGATACGAGCAGTACTTC. The full variable domain, completed using reference TRBV19 and TRBJ2-7, is DGGITQSPKYLFRKEGQNVTLSCEQNLNHDAMYWYRQDPGQGLRLIYYSQIVNDFQKGDIAEGYSVSREKKESFPLTVTSAQKNPTAFYLCASSTPGQGYEQYFGPGTRLTVT.

This sequence joins TRBV28 and TRBJ1-4; 7 bases are a match to TRBD1. This CDR3 spans 15 amino acids. Germline trimming cut 5 bases from V and 4 bases from J; bases unmatched to any gene: 7. In germline, CDR1 is MDHEN, CDR2 SYDVKM. The CDR3 loop reads CASSQTGPFNEKLFF. The CDR3 DNA reads as TGTGCCAGCAGTCAGACAGGGCCCTTTAATGAAAAACTGTTTTTT.

The chain has TRBV11-1 and TRBJ2-7, with TRBD2 as a possible D gene (6 bases). Germline CDR1 SGHAT, CDR2 FQDESV (reference sequence). V was shortened by 6 bases and J by 4 bases, with 19 bases between the two germline ends. The CDR3 sequence is 15 residues long. The CDR3 spells CASSPTSEGLYEQYF. As DNA, the CDR3 is TGTGCCAGCAGTCCCACTTCGGAGGGGCTTTACGAGCAGTACTTC.

The chain links TRBV6-5 to TRBJ2-1; maybe TRBD1 (6 bases). CDR1 and CDR2 from the germline V gene are MNHEY and SVGAGI. This CDR3 comprises 15 residues. V lost 6 bases and J 0 bases, leaving 12 bases between the germline ends. CDR3: CASRLQGSSYNEQFF. CDR3 nucleotide sequence: TGTGCCAGCAGGTTACAGGGCAGCTCCTACAATGAGCAGTTCTTC.

The J gene is TRBJ1-4, the V gene TRBV28; D unclear. The CDR3 spans 15 residues. Trimming took 5 bases from V and 0 from J, leaving 10 bases between them. Per the germline V gene, CDR1 is MDHEN and CDR2 is SYDVKM. The CDR3 nucleotides are TGTGCCAGCAGTCCGGGGTGGGCAACTAATGAAAAACTGTTTTTT. Its protein is CASSPGWATNEKLFF.

The chain recombines TRBV15 with TRBJ2-7; perhaps TRBD2 as D (5 bases). Trimming took 3 bases from V and 2 from J, leaving 17 bases between them. The CDR3 has 16 amino acids. Germline V gene data show CDR1 as LNHNV and CDR2 as YYDKDF (reference sequence). CDR3 sequence (DNA): TGTGCCACCAGCAGGGCAGAGGGCGCGAGACCCTACGAGCAGTACTTC. Protein product: CATSRAEGARPYEQYF.

This chain joins TRBV7-9 and TRBJ1-2; D not certain. Germline CDR1 and CDR2: SEHNR and FQNEAQ (reference sequence). The CDR3 length is 14 residues. V lost 3 bases and J lost 9, with 17 bases in between. The CDR3 protein is CASSFNPSRESYTF. In DNA form, the CDR3 reads TGTGCCAGCAGCTTTAACCCATCCCGAGAGAGCTACACCTTC.

The V call is TRBV2, the J call TRBJ1-1, with TRBD1 matching over 9 bases. Trimming removed 6 bases from V and 1 base from J; junction bases left unmatched: 6. Germline CDR1 reads SNHLY; CDR2 reads FYNNEI. This CDR3 is 15 amino acids long. Here the CDR3 reads CASRDRGFANTEAFF. The CDR3 DNA reads TGTGCCAGCAGGGACAGGGGATTCGCGAACACTGAAGCTTTCTTT.

J is TRBJ2-1 and V is TRBV7-9; 7 bases align to TRBD1. The V gene end was trimmed by 3 bases and the J gene end by 10 bases; junction bases not matched to a gene: 6. CDR3 length: 13 amino acids. Germline CDR1 and CDR2: SEHNR and FQNEAQ (reference sequence). For the CDR3, the DNA is TGTGCCAGCAGCTTGAGACAGGGCGGGGAGCAGTTCTTC. Translation gives CASSLRQGGEQFF.

The chain combines TRBV9 with TRBJ2-3; D might be TRBD1 (5 bases). This CDR3 contains 14 residues. The V and J ends lost 3 bases and 1 base respectively, with 9 bases between them. Germline CDR1 and CDR2: SGDLS and YYNGEE. The CDR3 DNA is TGTGCCAGCAGCGGGCAGGGCCGCACAGATACGCAGTATTTT. It encodes CASSGQGRTDTQYF.

The chain combines TRBV5-5 with TRBJ1-5, with D uncertain. The CDR3 runs to 12 residues. CDR1 and CDR2 (germline): SGHKS, YYEKEE (reference sequence). Trimming stripped 0 bases from V and 5 bases from J, with 3 bases between. CDR3 region: CASSLVDQPQHF. The DNA of the CDR3 is TGTGCCAGCAGCTTGGTAGATCAGCCCCAGCATTTT.